This TCR beta chain came from a study of cytomegalovirus exposure and HLA in healthy donors. Regarding the study as a whole: Accounts indicate the classifier identified cytomegalovirus status with strong specificity and sensitivity. TCR sequences were mostly rare, though some public TCRs occurred in many donors. A previous analysis found most TCR beta V segments productive roughly 87% or roughly 30% of the time. In a later analysis, HLA-associated TCR beta chains were more clonally expanded than equally common others.

Germline CDR1 is SGDLS and CDR2 is YYNGEE. This CDR3 has 19 residues. The ends lost 0 bases at V and 2 bases at J; junction bases unmatched: 8. As regards this clone: Its target is unknown.

The PCR ran on 60 Vbeta and 13 Jbeta primers. This table comes from immunoSEQ multiplex PCR, and its TCRdb copy is limited to in-frame clones, with some not included. Its table records 150,000 or so clones. The receptor's source is a woman in her 50s in good health and CMV-seronegative. The V gene is TRBV9, the J gene TRBJ2-6, with 10 bases fitting TRBD2. What was sequenced was PBMCs. Here the CDR3 DNA reads TGTGCCAGCAGCGTAGGTCTAGCGGGAGCTTCAGCTGGGGCCAACGTCCTGACTTTC. Protein product: CASSVGLAGASAGANVLTF.